The 22 T cell receptor beta chains below were found in one sample sequenced in a study of blood T cells in healthy people across ages. Primed by a sample-barcoded 5' primer and a J-beta primer mix, a second PCR proceeded for 7 to 11 cycles. MiXCR, run by TCRdb on the 5' RACE reads, gives a single entry per CDR3 protein. The repertoire holds hundreds of thousands of distinct CDR3 sequences, about 42% seen once, with about a fifth in the top ten. Sequences were obtained from blood. The source is a man aged 55 to 70 in good health.

This chain connects TRBV15 to TRBJ2-1; possible D gene TRBD1, 6 bases. Germline CDR1 LNHNV, CDR2 YYDKDF (reference sequence). The length of the CDR3 is 15 residues. Between the trimmed V and J ends, which lost 0 bases and 5 bases, there was a span of 11 bases. The CDR3 sequence is CATSREAGAHNEQFF. CDR3 nucleotides: TGTGCCACCAGCAGAGAGGCAGGGGCCCACAATGAGCAGTTCTTC. The full variable domain, in which reference TRBV15 and TRBJ2-1 provide the parts outside the CDR3, is DAMVIQNPRYQVTQFGKPVTLSCSQTLNHNVMYWYQQKSSQAPKLLFHYYDKDFNNEADTPDNFQSRRPNTSFCFLDIRSPGLGDTAMYLCATSREAGAHNEQFFGPGTRLTVL.

The chain links TRBV9 to TRBJ1-4; 8 nucleotides line up with TRBD1. The CDR3 is made up of 15 amino acids. From germline, CDR1 is SGDLS and CDR2 YYNGEE. J gave up 2 bases and V 3 bases, and 3 bases lay outside the gene matches. CDR3 sequence: CASSARQGTNEKLFF. CDR3 bases: TGTGCCAGCAGCGCCCGACAGGGGACTAATGAAAAACTGTTTTTT.

In this sample, this clonotype turned up many times. This chain connects TRBV20-1 to TRBJ2-3; D not resolved. Per the germline V gene, CDR1 is DFQATT and CDR2 is SNEGSKA (reference sequence). With 7 bases removed from V and 5 bases from J, the gap between germline ends came to 4 bases. The CDR3 contains 9 residues. The DNA of the CDR3 is TGCAGTGTTGGAGATACGCAGTATTTT. It specifies CSVGDTQYF.

This clonotype was seen ten or more times. The chain joins TRBV4-1 to TRBJ2-7, with D uncertain. Germline loops: CDR1 MGHRA, CDR2 YSYEKL. The CDR3 is 13 residues long. V was trimmed by 1 base and J by 3 bases, leaving 7 bases between them. The CDR3: CASSQGWGYEQYF. The CDR3 coding sequence is TGCGCCAGCAGCCAAGGATGGGGCTACGAGCAGTACTTC.

The chain is built from TRBV24-1 and TRBJ2-7; 8 bases are shared with TRBD1. The CDR3 is 15 amino acids. Germline V gene lookup returns CDR1 KGHDR and CDR2 SFDVKD. V was clipped by 3 bases and J by 2 bases; unmatched bases: 5. The chain's CDR3 is CATSDPGQAPYEQYF. CDR3 coding DNA: TGTGCCACCAGTGATCCGGGACAGGCCCCCTACGAGCAGTACTTC.

This chain joins TRBV6-2 or TRBV6-3 and TRBJ2-7; either TRBD1 or TRBD2 may fit D (5 bases each). Trimming stripped 2 bases from V and 3 bases from J, with 11 bases between. CDR3 size: 14 residues. The germline CDR1 and CDR2 sequences are MNHEY and SVGEGT. The CDR3 DNA is TGTGCCAGCAGTTACGGGGGAACGGGCTACGAGCAGTACTTC. Its protein is CASSYGGTGYEQYF.

The V and J genes are TRBV7-2 and TRBJ2-5, with D perhaps TRBD1 (5 bases). CDR3 size: 14 residues. The germline V gene has CDR1 SGHTA and CDR2 FQGNSA. V lost 1 base and J 4 bases, leaving 10 bases between the germline ends. CDR3 coding DNA: TGTGCCAGCAGCTTAGACCAGGGTGCAGAGACCCAGTACTTC. Translation gives CASSLDQGAETQYF.

The chain carries TRBV4-3 and TRBJ2-7, with a possible D match to TRBD2 (7 bases). CDR1 is LGHNA and CDR2 is YSLEER in the germline V gene. The germline V and J ends were trimmed by 0 bases and 3 bases, with 12 bases remaining between them. The length of the CDR3 is 15 residues. The CDR3 region has the DNA TGCGCCAGCAGCCAAGAAGGGAGGGGGGACTACGAGCAGTACTTC. Protein sequence: CASSQEGRGDYEQYF.

This clonotype came up a few times. The chain carries TRBV7-9 and TRBJ2-1; 8 bases fit TRBD1. Germline CDR1 reads SEHNR; CDR2 reads FQNEAQ (reference sequence). The J segment lost 4 bases and the V segment lost 5 bases, leaving 4 bases of the junction unmatched. The CDR3 runs to 14 residues. The DNA for the CDR3 is TGTGCCAGCAGCCAGGGGACAGGATACAATGAGCAGTTCTTC. This translates into CASSQGTGYNEQFF. The full variable domain, rest sourced from reference TRBV7-9 and TRBJ2-1, is DTGVSQNPRHKITKRGQNVTFRCDPISEHNRLYWYRQTLGQGPEFLTYFQNEAQLEKSRLLSDRFSAERPKGSFSTLEIQRTEQGDSAMYLCASSQGTGYNEQFFGPGTRLTVL.

The gene calls are TRBV6-1 and TRBJ1-2; D may be TRBD1 (5 bases). Germline CDR1 and CDR2: MNHNS and SASEGT. V was trimmed by 4 bases and J by 2 bases, leaving 11 bases between them. The CDR3 consists of 14 residues. CDR3 residues: CASSVGDLNYGYTF. The DNA for the CDR3 is TGTGCCAGCAGTGTAGGGGATCTCAACTATGGCTACACCTTC.

This chain joins TRBV10-3 and TRBJ1-2; TRBD1 might be the D (6 bases). This CDR3 spans 13 amino acids. V lost 0 bases and J 8 bases, leaving 10 bases between the germline ends. Germline V CDR1 and CDR2: ENHRY, SYGVKD. The CDR3 region is CAISESVGGGYTF. CDR3 nucleotide sequence: TGTGCCATCAGTGAGTCCGTGGGGGGCGGCTACACCTTC.

The rearrangement joins TRBV4-3 to TRBJ2-2; TRBD1 is a possible D gene (6 bases). V lost 0 bases and J 6 bases, leaving 8 bases between the germline ends. This CDR3 spans 14 amino acids. Looked up from germline, CDR1 is LGHNA and CDR2 is YSLEER. The CDR3 loop reads CASSQDWGPGELFF. Written as DNA, the CDR3 is TGCGCCAGCAGCCAAGATTGGGGGCCCGGGGAGCTGTTTTTT.

The chain uses TRBV10-3 and TRBJ2-3; D remains unclear. The CDR3 spans 12 residues. V was trimmed by 2 bases and J by 8 bases, leaving 8 bases between them. Germline CDR1 is ENHRY and CDR2 is SYGVKD. The CDR3 is CAISELSSTQYF. CDR3 DNA: TGTGCCATCAGTGAGCTCTCCAGTACGCAGTATTTT.

This clonotype occurred a few times. The chain is built from TRBV10-3 and TRBJ2-7; 10 nucleotides align to TRBD1. CDR1 ENHRY and CDR2 SYGVKD come from the germline V gene. The length of the CDR3 is 16 residues. V was pared by 3 bases and J by 3 bases, with 8 bases of the junction left unmatched. CDR3 sequence reads: CAISDFMTGGSYEQYF. Here the CDR3 DNA reads TGTGCCATCAGTGATTTTATGACAGGGGGCAGCTACGAGCAGTACTTC.

The V call is TRBV27, the J call TRBJ2-5; TRBD1 aligns across 7 bases. The V gene end was trimmed by 7 bases and the J gene end by 5 bases; junction bases not matched to a gene: 4. CDR3 size: 12 residues. Per the germline V gene, CDR1 is MNHEY and CDR2 is SMNVEV (reference sequence). In nucleotides, the CDR3 is TGTGCCAGCAAGGGGGCCGCGGAGACCCAGTACTTC. As protein: CASKGAAETQYF.

The table lists this clonotype with a few counts. V gene TRBV28 combines with J gene TRBJ2-7; D is ambiguous. Germline CDR1 MDHEN, CDR2 SYDVKM. Trimming pared 6 bases from V and 7 bases from J, leaving 13 bases between. The CDR3 sequence is 12 residues long. CDR3 coding DNA: TGTGCCAGCAGCCCAAACCCCCGGGAGCAGTACTTC. This translates into CASSPNPREQYF.

This rearrangement joins TRBV12-3 or TRBV12-4 to TRBJ2-2; a weak D match, TRBD2 (5 bases). V was trimmed by 2 bases and J by 1 base, leaving 11 bases between them. The CDR3 contains 16 residues. This CDR3 is CASSLLRVVNTGELFF. The CDR3 coding sequence is TGTGCCAGCAGTTTATTGCGGGTGGTGAACACCGGGGAGCTGTTTTTT.

V is TRBV7-9 and J is TRBJ2-5; unclear D gene. The DNA end is a closer match to TRBJ2-7, so the J assignment may be wrong. The germline V gene encodes CDR1 SEHNR and CDR2 FQNEAQ (reference sequence). The CDR3 runs to 11 residues. The CDR3, as DNA: TGTGCCAGCAGCCAAAATCACGAGCAGTACTTC. This translates into CASSQNHEQYF.

The chain is built from TRBV7-9 and TRBJ2-6, with D possibly TRBD1 on 5 matching bases. Germline-derived CDR1 and CDR2 are SEHNR and FQNEAQ (reference sequence). The CDR3 totals 15 residues. V lost 6 bases to trimming and J lost 1 base, with 10 bases between them. The CDR3 DNA follows: TGTGCCAGCAGGAGAACAGGTTCTGGGGCCAACGTCCTGACTTTC. Its translation is CASRRTGSGANVLTF.

The chain combines TRBV20-1 with TRBJ2-4, with D possibly matching TRBD2 (6 bases). The J call may be mistaken, given a closer DNA end match to TRBJ2-7. There are 15 residues in the CDR3. Germline V gene lookup returns CDR1 DFQATT and CDR2 SNEGSKA (reference sequence). The CDR3 region has the DNA TGCAGTGCTCCGGAAGCGGGTGGTTCGGCCTACGAGCAGTACTTC. Its translation is CSAPEAGGSAYEQYF.

The rearrangement joins TRBV9 to TRBJ2-3; TRBD2 agrees at 13 bases. CDR3 size: 15 residues. J was trimmed by 5 bases and V by 3 bases; bases with no gene match: 3. The germline CDR1 and CDR2 sequences are SGDLS and YYNGEE. The CDR3 nucleotides are TGTGCCAGCAGCGGAACTAGCGGGGGGGTAGATACGCAGTATTTT. Protein product: CASSGTSGGVDTQYF.

The count of this clonotype is one. The rearrangement links TRBV6-5 to TRBJ2-7, with no clear D. Germline CDR1 MNHEY, CDR2 SVGAGI. The germline V and J ends were trimmed by 6 bases and 0 bases, with 18 bases remaining between them. The CDR3 totals 16 residues. The chain's CDR3 is CASRFPKGPHSYEQYF. The CDR3 DNA follows: TGTGCCAGCAGATTTCCTAAAGGACCCCACTCCTACGAGCAGTACTTC.